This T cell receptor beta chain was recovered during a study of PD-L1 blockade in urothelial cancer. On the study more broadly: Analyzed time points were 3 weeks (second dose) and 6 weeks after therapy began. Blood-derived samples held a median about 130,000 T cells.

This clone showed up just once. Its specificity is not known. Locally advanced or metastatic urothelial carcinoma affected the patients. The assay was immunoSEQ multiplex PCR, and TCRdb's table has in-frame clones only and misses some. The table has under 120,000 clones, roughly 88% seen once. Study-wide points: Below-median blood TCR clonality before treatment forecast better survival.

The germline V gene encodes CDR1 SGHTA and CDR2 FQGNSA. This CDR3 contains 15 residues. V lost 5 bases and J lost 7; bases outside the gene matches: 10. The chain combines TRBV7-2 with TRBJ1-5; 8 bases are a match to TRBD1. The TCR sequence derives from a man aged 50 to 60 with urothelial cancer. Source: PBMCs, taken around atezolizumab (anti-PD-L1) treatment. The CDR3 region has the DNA TGTGCCAGCAGCCCGCAAACAGGGGGAGGACAGCCCCAGCATTTT. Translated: CASSPQTGGGQPQHF.